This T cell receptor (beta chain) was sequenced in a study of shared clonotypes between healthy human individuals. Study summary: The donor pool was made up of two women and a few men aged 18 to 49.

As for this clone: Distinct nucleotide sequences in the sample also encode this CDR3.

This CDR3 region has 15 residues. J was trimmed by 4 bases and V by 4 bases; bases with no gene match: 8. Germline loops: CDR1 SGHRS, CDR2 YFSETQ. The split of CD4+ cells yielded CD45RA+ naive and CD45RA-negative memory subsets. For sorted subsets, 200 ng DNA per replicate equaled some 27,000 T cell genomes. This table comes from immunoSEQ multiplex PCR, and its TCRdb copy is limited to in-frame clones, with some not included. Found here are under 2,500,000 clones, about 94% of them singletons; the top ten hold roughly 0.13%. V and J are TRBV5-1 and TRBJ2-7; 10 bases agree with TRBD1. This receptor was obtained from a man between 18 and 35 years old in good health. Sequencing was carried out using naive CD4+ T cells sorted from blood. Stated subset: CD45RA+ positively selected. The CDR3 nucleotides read TGCGCCAGCAGCCCCGCGGGACAGGGGCGGTACGAGCAGTACTTC. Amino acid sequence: CASSPAGQGRYEQYF.